One TCR beta chain is described in this entry. The table came from immunoSEQ multiplex PCR; TCRdb's copy has only in-frame clones and leaves some out. The profile covers roughly 210,000 clones, with roughly 87% appearing a single time and approximately 7.2% taken by the ten largest. This entry comes from a study of blood T cell repertoires in COVID-19. Overall study: Sites across the United States, Italy and Spain contributed samples from acute and convalescent COVID-19.

This CDR3 is built from 15 residues. Germline loops: CDR1 SGHAT, CDR2 FQNNGV. V lost 0 bases and J lost 4, with 13 bases in between. The clonotype originates from a man aged 25-40 years in a cohort exposed to, infected with or recovered from COVID-19 (not recorded which). The chain has TRBV11-2 and TRBJ2-7; D may be TRBD1 (6 bases). Sequenced input: PBMCs or T cells enriched from blood (not recorded which). The CDR3 loop reads CASSLEVGTSYEQYF. The DNA of the CDR3 is TGTGCCAGCAGCTTAGAAGTCGGGACATCATACGAGCAGTACTTC.